Reported below is one T cell receptor (beta chain). Responders labeled with CFSE (approximately 200,000) were plated with approximately 200,000 irradiated, violet-dye-labeled stimulators. This sample is part of a study of graft-versus-host responses after intestinal transplantation. About the research overall: Induction using anti-thymocyte globulin, followed by tacrolimus and steroids for 3 to 4 years, was given to all recipients.

In germline, CDR1 is MNHNS, CDR2 SASEGT. The V and J ends lost 0 bases and 3 bases respectively, with 11 bases between them. The CDR3 extends over 15 amino acids. This table comes from immunoSEQ multiplex PCR, and its TCRdb copy is limited to in-frame clones, with some not included. Among several thousand clones, 25% to 30% were seen once, and the ten largest hold 5%. This receptor was identified in a human patient who was an organ donor for intestinal transplantation. The chain has TRBV6-1 and TRBJ1-2; D possibly corresponds to TRBD1 (5 bases). The source material was alloreactive CD8+ T cells from a mixed lymphocyte reaction culture, sampled before transplantation. Subset given: CFSE-low proliferating T cells sorted from approximately six-day pre-transplant mixed lymphocyte reaction (GvH or HvG direction). Written as DNA, the CDR3 is TGTGCCAGCAGTGAAGCGCTGGGGGGGGACTATGGCTACACCTTC. Translating gives CASSEALGGDYGYTF.